The following is a T cell receptor beta chain sequence with its context. This clonotype was seen repeatedly, ten times or more. Its antigen specificity is not known. Per-nucleotide qualities are absent, and no much larger clonotype sits a single base away. From cysteine to phenylalanine, the CDR3 is 17 amino acids long. The DNA shown is the 51-base CDR3, in frame from base 1. The germline V gene supplies CDR1 SGHDN and CDR2 FVKESK. V lost 1 base and J lost 4 bases; the stretch between them is 17 bases long. The source of the sample is a study of blood T cells in healthy people across ages (dated by TCRdb to the mid-2010s). For context, the study as a whole: Template switching captured roughly one uniquely barcoded TCR beta cDNA molecule per two T cells in model experiments. To track age-related changes in TCR beta repertoire diversity, the study relied on deep sequencing normalized with unique cDNA molecular identifiers. Donors were grouped into four age groups: young (average approximately 15 years), middle-aged (39), aged (62) and long-lived (about 82). To avoid experimental bias, donors of different ages were spread randomly across the sequencing lanes. For two donors (one aged 18 to 29 and one aged 80 or older), the study analyzed two additional independent replicas of 1 million unique cDNA reads from the same blood draw.

Systemically healthy Caucasian individuals from Russia, 39 in total and aged about 6 to 90 years, were included as donors. Each donor gave around 9.5 milliliters of peripheral blood, collected into EDTA-treated Vacutainer tubes. Ficoll-Paque density-gradient centrifugation was used to isolate PBMCs, with at least 6 million per sample. Total RNA was extracted from PBMCs with Trizol reagent, with at least 6 micrograms obtained per sample. The percentages of naive CD45RAhigh/CD27high T cells were determined by flow cytometry on a PBMC aliquot from every donor. On the study overall, not on this receptor specifically: Bulk unsorted PBMC profiling prevented conclusive comparison of naive and antigen-experienced compartments. A strong correlation was found between observed TCR beta diversity and the percentage of naive T cells measured by flow cytometry. Compared with the aged group, the long-lived group had more naive CD4+ T cells, fewer expanded clones and increased TCR diversity, suggesting age selection. Donor CMV infection status was unknown, potentially confounding age-related changes in expanded clonotypes. Observed TCR beta diversity per million T cells fell roughly linearly with age, and a significant reduction was already apparent by age roughly 41. Estimates of total diversity based on one million sequenced T cells were regarded as lower bounds and as underestimates.

Library construction relied on 5' RACE. These reads were obtained on an Illumina HiSeq 2500. A second PCR of 7 to 11 cycles was performed with a sample-barcoded 5' primer and a J-beta primer mix. A template-switch 5' adaptor carrying 12 random nucleotides introduced a unique molecular identifier onto each TCR beta cDNA molecule. Each sample yielded at least 2.5 million CDR3-containing paired-end reads. The Mint cDNA synthesis kit, primed by a TRBC-specific oligonucleotide, was used to synthesize first-strand cDNA from all RNA. Following uracil-DNA glycosylase treatment, all cDNA underwent a first 18-cycle PCR with the universal primers M1SS and BC2_uni_R. The paper's processing steps were these. For normalization, 1 million high-quality reads were randomly selected from each sample, with every read carrying a distinct molecular identifier. Instead of being binned into consensus sequences, reads that shared molecular identifiers were thrown out. MiTCR, with a Q25 quality threshold and the strictest error-elimination algorithm, was used for CDR3 identification, clonotype clustering and error correction. A nonparametric unseen species model with Euler transformation was used to estimate a lower bound on total TCR beta diversity. TCRdb reanalyzed the raw reads on its own, using fastp at Q25 for trimming and MiXCR for clone calling, and kept in-frame beta chains. Every CDR3 protein is listed once, alongside the most common genes and DNA of its rows. TCRdb, not the original authors, processed these V and J calls. The sample data list roughly 900,000 distinct CDR3 sequences, and around 26% of these were observed just once. The ten top clones hold roughly 17% of the sample.

The chain is assembled from TRBV14 and TRBJ2-1; TRBD2 is possibly the D segment (6 matching bases). The sequenced sample was blood. The source is a woman older than 75 in good health. The CDR3 in this case is CASSQATEGRDYNEQFF. The nucleotide sequence reads TGTGCCAGCAGCCAAGCCACGGAGGGCCGCGATTACAATGAGCAGTTCTTC.